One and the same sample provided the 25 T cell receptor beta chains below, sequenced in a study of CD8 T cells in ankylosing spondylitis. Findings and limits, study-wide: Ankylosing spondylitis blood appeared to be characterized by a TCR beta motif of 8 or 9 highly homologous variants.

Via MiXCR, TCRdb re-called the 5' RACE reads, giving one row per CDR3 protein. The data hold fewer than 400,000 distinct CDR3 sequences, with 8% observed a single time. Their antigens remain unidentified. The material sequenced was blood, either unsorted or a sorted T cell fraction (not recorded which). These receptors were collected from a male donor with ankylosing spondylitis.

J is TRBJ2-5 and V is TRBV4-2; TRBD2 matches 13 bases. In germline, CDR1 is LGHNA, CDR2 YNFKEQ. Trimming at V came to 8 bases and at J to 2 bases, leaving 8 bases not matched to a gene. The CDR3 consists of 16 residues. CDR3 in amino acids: CASGLAGAVPQETQYF. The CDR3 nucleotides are TGTGCCAGCGGACTAGCGGGAGCCGTCCCTCAAGAGACCCAGTACTTC.

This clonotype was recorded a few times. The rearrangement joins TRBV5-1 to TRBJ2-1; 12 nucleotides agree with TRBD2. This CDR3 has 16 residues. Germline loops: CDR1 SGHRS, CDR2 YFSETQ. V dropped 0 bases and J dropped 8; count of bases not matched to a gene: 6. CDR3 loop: CASSLARTSGIHEQFF. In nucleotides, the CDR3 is TGCGCCAGCAGCTTGGCGCGGACTAGCGGGATCCATGAGCAGTTCTTC.

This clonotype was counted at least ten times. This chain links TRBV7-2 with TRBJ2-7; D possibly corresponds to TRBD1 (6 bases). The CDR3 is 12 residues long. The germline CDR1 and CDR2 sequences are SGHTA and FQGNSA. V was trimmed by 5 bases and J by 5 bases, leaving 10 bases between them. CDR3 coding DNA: TGTGCCAGCAGCCTCGGGACAAACGAGCAGTACTTC. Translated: CASSLGTNEQYF. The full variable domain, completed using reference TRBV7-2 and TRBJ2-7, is GAGVSQSPSNKVTEKGKDVELRCDPISGHTALYWYRQSLGQGLEFLIYFQGNSAPDKSGLPSDRFSAERTGGSVSTLTIQRTQQEDSAVYLCASSLGTNEQYFGPGTRLTVT.

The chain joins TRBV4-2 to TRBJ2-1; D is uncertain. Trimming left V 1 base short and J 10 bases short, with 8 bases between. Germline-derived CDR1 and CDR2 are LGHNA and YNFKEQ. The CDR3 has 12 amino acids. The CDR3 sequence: CASSQVDTEQFF. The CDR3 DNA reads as TGTGCCAGCAGCCAAGTTGACACGGAGCAGTTCTTC.

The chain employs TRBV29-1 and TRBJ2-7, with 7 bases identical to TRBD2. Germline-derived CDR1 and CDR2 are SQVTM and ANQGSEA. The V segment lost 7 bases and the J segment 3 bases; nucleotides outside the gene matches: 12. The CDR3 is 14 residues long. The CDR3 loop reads CSAETRGESYEQYF. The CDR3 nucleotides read TGCAGCGCCGAGACTCGGGGGGAGAGCTACGAGCAGTACTTC.

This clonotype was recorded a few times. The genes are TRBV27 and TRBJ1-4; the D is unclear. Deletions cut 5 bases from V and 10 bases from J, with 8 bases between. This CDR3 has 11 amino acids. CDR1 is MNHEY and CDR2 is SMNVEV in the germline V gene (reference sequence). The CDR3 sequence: CASSPSRKLFF. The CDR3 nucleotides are TGTGCCAGCAGTCCGAGCAGAAAACTGTTTTTT.

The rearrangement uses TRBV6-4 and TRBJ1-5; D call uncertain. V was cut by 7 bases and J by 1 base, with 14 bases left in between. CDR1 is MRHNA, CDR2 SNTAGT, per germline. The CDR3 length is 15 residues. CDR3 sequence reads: CASTPGRWSNQPQHF. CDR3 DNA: TGTGCCAGCACCCCGGGCCGCTGGAGCAATCAGCCCCAGCATTTT.

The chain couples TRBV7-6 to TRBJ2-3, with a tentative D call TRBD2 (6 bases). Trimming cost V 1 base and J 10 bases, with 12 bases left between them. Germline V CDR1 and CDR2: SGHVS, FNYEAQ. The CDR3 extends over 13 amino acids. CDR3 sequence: CASSLGGSGAQYF. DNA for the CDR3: TGTGCCAGCAGCTTAGGAGGATCGGGGGCGCAGTATTTT.

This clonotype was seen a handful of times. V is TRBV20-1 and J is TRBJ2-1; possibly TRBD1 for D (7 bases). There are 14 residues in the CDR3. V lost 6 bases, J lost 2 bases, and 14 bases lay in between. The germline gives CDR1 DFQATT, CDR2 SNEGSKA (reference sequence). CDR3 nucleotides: TGCAGTGCGCTGGGAGGACAGGCCTACAATGAGCAGTTCTTC. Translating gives CSALGGQAYNEQFF.

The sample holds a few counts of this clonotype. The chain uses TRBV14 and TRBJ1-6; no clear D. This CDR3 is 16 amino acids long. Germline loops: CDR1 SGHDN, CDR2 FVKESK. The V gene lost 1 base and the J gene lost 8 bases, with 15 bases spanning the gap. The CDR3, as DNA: TGTGCCAGCAGCCAAGGATTATGGGCTGGCGATTCACCCCTCCACTTT. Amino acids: CASSQGLWAGDSPLHF.

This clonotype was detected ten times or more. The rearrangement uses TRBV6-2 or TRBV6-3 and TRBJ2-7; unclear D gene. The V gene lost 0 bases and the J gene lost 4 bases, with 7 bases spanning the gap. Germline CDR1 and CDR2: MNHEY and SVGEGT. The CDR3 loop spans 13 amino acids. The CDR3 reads CASSYSTAYEQYF. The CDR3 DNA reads TGTGCCAGCAGTTACTCGACTGCGTACGAGCAGTACTTC.

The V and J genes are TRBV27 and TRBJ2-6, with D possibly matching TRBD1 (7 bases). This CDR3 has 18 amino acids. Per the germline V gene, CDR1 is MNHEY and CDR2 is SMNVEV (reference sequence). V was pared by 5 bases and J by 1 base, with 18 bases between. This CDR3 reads CASSRIWDSGSGANVLTF. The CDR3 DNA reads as TGTGCCAGCAGTAGAATTTGGGACAGCGGGTCTGGGGCCAACGTCCTGACTTTC.

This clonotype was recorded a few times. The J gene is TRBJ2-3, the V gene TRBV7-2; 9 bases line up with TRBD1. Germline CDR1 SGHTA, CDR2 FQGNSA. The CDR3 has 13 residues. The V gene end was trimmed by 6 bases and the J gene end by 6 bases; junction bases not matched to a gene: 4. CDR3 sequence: CASRATGGDTQYF. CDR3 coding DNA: TGTGCCAGCAGGGCAACAGGGGGCGATACGCAGTATTTT.

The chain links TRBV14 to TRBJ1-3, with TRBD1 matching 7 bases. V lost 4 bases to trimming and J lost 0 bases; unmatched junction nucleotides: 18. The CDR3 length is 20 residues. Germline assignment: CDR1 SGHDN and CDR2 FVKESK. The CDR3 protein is CASSRSVPGQSQYSGNTIYF. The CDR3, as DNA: TGTGCCAGCAGCCGAAGTGTTCCGGGACAGAGCCAGTACTCTGGAAACACCATATATTTT.

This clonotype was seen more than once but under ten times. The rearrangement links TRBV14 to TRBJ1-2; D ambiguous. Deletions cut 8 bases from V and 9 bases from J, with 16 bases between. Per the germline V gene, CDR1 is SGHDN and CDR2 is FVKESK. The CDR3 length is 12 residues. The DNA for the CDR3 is TGTGCCAGCGGACCGGCCCCGGATCGCTACACCTTC. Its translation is CASGPAPDRYTF.

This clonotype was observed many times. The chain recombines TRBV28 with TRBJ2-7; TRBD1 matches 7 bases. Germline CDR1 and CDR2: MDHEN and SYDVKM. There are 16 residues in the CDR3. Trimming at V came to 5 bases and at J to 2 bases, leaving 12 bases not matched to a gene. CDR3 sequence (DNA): TGTGCCAGCAGTCCCCTACAGGGGCCCTACCCCTACGAGCAGTACTTC. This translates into CASSPLQGPYPYEQYF.

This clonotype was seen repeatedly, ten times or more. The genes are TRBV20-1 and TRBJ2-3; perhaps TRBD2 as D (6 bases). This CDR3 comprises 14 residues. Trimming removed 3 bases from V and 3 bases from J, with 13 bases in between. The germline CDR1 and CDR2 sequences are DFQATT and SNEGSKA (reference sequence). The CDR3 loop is CSARADYFTDTQYF. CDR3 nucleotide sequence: TGCAGTGCTAGGGCGGACTATTTTACAGATACGCAGTATTTT.

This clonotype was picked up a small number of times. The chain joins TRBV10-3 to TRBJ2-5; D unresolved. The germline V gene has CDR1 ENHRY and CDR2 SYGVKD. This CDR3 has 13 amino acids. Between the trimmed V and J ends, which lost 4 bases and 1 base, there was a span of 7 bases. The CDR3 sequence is CAISGRPQETQYF. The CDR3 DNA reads TGTGCCATCAGTGGGCGGCCCCAAGAGACCCAGTACTTC.

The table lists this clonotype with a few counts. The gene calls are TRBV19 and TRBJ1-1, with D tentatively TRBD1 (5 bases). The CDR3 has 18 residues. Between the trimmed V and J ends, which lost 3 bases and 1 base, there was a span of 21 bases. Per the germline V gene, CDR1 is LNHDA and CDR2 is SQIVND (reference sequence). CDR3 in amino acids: CASSMHRARGLRNTEAFF. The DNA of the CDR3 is TGTGCCAGTAGTATGCACCGCGCGCGGGGCCTTCGGAACACTGAAGCTTTCTTT.

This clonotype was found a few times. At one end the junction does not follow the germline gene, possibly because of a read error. For the CDR3, the DNA is TGCAGCGGGTGGGCGGCTAGCACACATACGCAGTATTTT. Its translation is CSGWAASTHTQYF. The rearrangement uses TRBV20-1 and TRBJ2-3; possibly TRBD2 for D (5 bases). The CDR3 is 13 residues long. Germline assignment: CDR1 DFQATT and CDR2 SNEGSKA (reference sequence).

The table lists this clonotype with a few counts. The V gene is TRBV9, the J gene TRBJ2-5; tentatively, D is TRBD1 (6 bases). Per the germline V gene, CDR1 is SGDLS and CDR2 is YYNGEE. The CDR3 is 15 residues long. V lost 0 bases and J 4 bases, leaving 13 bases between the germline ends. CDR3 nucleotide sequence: TGTGCCAGCAGCGTAGCAAATTTGGGGGCAGAGACCCAGTACTTC. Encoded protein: CASSVANLGAETQYF.

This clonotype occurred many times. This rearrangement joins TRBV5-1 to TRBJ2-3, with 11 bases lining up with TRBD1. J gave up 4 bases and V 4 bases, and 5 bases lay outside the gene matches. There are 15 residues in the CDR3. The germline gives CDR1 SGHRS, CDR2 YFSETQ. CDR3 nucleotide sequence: TGCGCCAGCAGCCCGGGACAGGGGGTAGCAGATACGCAGTATTTT. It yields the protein CASSPGQGVADTQYF.

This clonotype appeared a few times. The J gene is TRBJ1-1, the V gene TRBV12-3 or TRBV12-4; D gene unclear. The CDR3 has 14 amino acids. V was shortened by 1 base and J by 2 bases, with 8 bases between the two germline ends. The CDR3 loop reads CASSLESGNTEAFF. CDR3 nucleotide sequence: TGTGCCAGCAGTTTAGAGTCTGGAAACACTGAAGCTTTCTTT.

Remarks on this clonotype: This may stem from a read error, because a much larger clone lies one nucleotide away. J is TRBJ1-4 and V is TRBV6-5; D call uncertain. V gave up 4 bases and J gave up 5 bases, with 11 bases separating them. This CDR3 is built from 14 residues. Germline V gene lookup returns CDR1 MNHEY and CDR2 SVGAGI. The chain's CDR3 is CASSCSTGNEKLFF. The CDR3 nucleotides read TGTGCCAGCAGTTGCTCGACGGGGAATGAAAAACTGTTTTTT.

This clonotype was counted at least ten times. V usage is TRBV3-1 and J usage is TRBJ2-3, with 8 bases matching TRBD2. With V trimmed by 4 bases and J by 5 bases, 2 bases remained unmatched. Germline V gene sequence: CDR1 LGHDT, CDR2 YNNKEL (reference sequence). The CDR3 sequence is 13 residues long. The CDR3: CASSPAGVDTQYF. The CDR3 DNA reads TGTGCCAGCAGCCCAGCGGGAGTAGATACGCAGTATTTT.